One sample yielded the 19 T cell receptor beta chains listed below, sequenced in a study of tumor-infiltrating lymphocytes in primary liver carcinoma. Unsorted whole blood supplied the blood RNA, and germline DNA was isolated too. Total RNA (approximately 450 ng) served as template for TCR beta cDNA synthesis primed by a constant-region primer. Slightly modified ARM-PCR with three nested multiplex PCR rounds yielded TCR beta libraries. TRBV1-TRBV30 forward primers and a C-beta reverse primer were used in the first two PCR rounds, which each ran for approximately 11 cycles. MiXCR, applied by TCRdb to the multiplex PCR reads, yields one record per CDR3 protein. The sample lists about 320,000 distinct CDR3 sequences, 58% occurring once. The sequenced sample consisted of peripheral blood. These receptors all stem from a woman aged 25 to 39 with primary liver carcinoma and hepatitis B virus infection.

A note on this clonotype: A much larger clone is a single base away; this may be a read error. The J gene is TRBJ1-1, the V gene TRBV6-5, with D unclear. With 7 bases removed from V and 2 bases from J, the gap between germline ends came to 14 bases. Germline CDR1 is MNHEY and CDR2 is SVGAGI. The CDR3 extends over 14 amino acids. The DNA for the CDR3 is TGTGCCAGCAACCGCGTTTGGGGAAACACTGAAGCTTTCTTT. It translates to CASNRVWGNTEAFF.

The gene calls are TRBV4-2 and TRBJ1-2; 9 nucleotides match TRBD1. This CDR3 spans 16 amino acids. V lost 3 bases, J lost 4 bases, and 9 bases stayed unmatched. CDR1 and CDR2 from the germline V gene are LGHNA and YNFKEQ. The CDR3 sequence is CASSQDRQGVGYGYTF. The CDR3 DNA sequence: TGTGCCAGCAGCCAGGATCGACAGGGGGTCGGCTATGGCTACACCTTC.

There are many counts of this clonotype. V gene TRBV6-2 or TRBV6-3 combines with J gene TRBJ2-5; 13 positions match TRBD2. V was clipped by 4 bases and J by 7 bases; unmatched bases: 3. Germline values: CDR1 MNHEY, CDR2 SVGEGT. The CDR3 totals 14 residues. CDR3 amino acids: CASSWTSGSRTQYF. The CDR3, as DNA: TGTGCCAGCAGTTGGACTAGCGGGAGCAGGACCCAGTACTTC.

Details on this clonotype: A read error is possible here, since a much larger clone lies one base away. This sequence joins TRBV4-2 and TRBJ2-2; D not certain. Germline V gene data show CDR1 as LGHNA and CDR2 as YNFKEQ. The CDR3 contains 13 residues. Trimming left V 0 bases short and J 8 bases short, with 7 bases between. CDR3 protein: CASSQDEEGELFF. DNA of the CDR3: TGTGCCAGCAGCCAAGACGAGGAGGGGGAGCTGTTTTTT.

With respect to this clonotype: Just one base apart from a much larger clone, this may be a read error. V and J are TRBV30 and TRBJ2-1; tentatively, D is TRBD2 (5 bases). The germline V gene encodes CDR1 GTSNPN and CDR2 SVGIG (reference sequence). CDR3 size: 14 residues. The CDR3 nucleotides are TGTTCCTGGAGTAAAGGACTTTCTCACAATGAGCAGTTCTTC. Translating gives CSWSKGLSHNEQFF. The variable domain in full, with the rest retrieved from reference TRBV30 and TRBJ2-1, is SQTIHQWPATLVQPVGSPLSLECTVEGTSNPNLYWYRQAAGRGLQLLFYSVGIGQISSEVPQNLSASRPQDRQFILSSKKLLLSDSGFYLCSWSKGLSHNEQFFGPGTRLTVL.

As regards this clonotype: This may come from a read error, since a much larger clone is one base off. The V call is TRBV12-3 or TRBV12-4, the J call TRBJ2-7; perhaps D is TRBD1 or TRBD2 (6 bases each). The CDR3 has 15 residues. V was cut by 5 bases and J by 0 bases, with 14 bases left in between. In DNA form, the CDR3 reads TGTGCCAGCAGTCCCACGGGGGCTAACTCCTACGAGCAGTACTTC. Translated, it gives CASSPTGANSYEQYF.

This clonotype was recorded many times. The DNA for the CDR3 is TGTGCCAGCAAACCGGGACAAAGGGAAAATACGCAGTATTTT. Amino acids: CASKPGQRENTQYF. V is TRBV6-1 and J is TRBJ2-3; TRBD1 is a possible D gene (6 bases). Trimming shortened V by 7 bases and J by 7 bases, and 18 bases separated the two germline ends. In germline, CDR1 is MNHNS, CDR2 SASEGT. The CDR3 consists of 14 residues.

A note on this clonotype: Without the conserved terminal phenylalanine or tryptophan, this CDR3 likely stems from a read error. The DNA is left out, because the CDR3 cannot be placed on it with certainty; the CDR3 is given as TCRdb lists it. The chain uses TRBV11-1 and TRBJ2-7; TRBD1 is taken as the D call from the table, unchecked against the DNA. Including both end residues, the CDR3 is 13 amino acids long. Germline lookup yields CDR1 SGHAT and CDR2 FQDESV (reference sequence). The CDR3 protein is CASSFGQIYEHYL.

This clonotype occurred a few times. The junction and the germline gene differ at one end; a read error may be behind it. The chain links TRBV4-1 to TRBJ2-1, with no clear D. Germline values: CDR1 MGHRA, CDR2 YSYEKL. The CDR3 is made up of 11 amino acids. The CDR3 protein is CASSQSNGQFF. The CDR3, as DNA: TGTGCCAGCTCACAAAGCAATGGGCAGTTCTTC.

Concerning this clonotype: A much larger clone lies one base from this, so it may be a read error. The rearrangement uses TRBV7-9 and TRBJ2-2, with 7 bases matching TRBD2. CDR1 SEHNR and CDR2 FQNEAQ come from the germline V gene (reference sequence). V trimming: 6 bases; J trimming: 6 bases; junction bases outside the gene matches: 7. The length of the CDR3 is 14 residues. The CDR3 DNA reads TGTGCCAGCAGATTCCATAGCGGGTCCGGGGAGCTGTTTTTT. Translated, it gives CASRFHSGSGELFF.

This sequence joins TRBV28 and TRBJ2-1; 8 bases map to TRBD2. The CDR3 contains 16 residues. The V gene's germline CDR1 is MDHEN and CDR2 SYDVKM. Trimming at V came to 6 bases and at J to 0 bases, leaving 7 bases not matched to a gene. In nucleotides, the CDR3 is TGTGCCAGCAGCCTTCTAGCGGGTAGCTCCTACAATGAGCAGTTCTTC. This encodes CASSLLAGSSYNEQFF.

With regard to this clonotype: Possible read error: a much larger clone is one base away. The V gene is TRBV4-2, the J gene TRBJ2-3; D possibly corresponds to TRBD1 (5 bases). Germline V lookup: CDR1 LGHNA, CDR2 YNFKEQ. The CDR3 extends over 16 amino acids. Trimming shortened V by 1 base and J by 2 bases, and 13 bases separated the two germline ends. The CDR3 protein is CASSQGSGCVTDTQYF. The CDR3 DNA reads TGTGCCAGCAGCCAAGGGTCAGGGTGCGTCACAGATACGCAGTATTTT.

A few counts support this clonotype. V is TRBV7-9 and J is TRBJ2-7; 10 positions match TRBD2. V was pared by 7 bases and J by 6 bases, with 6 bases of the junction left unmatched. Looked up from germline, CDR1 is SEHNR and CDR2 is FQNEAQ (reference sequence). CDR3 length: 13 residues. The CDR3 region is CASTSSGSAEQYF. In nucleotides, the CDR3 is TGTGCCAGCACTTCTAGCGGGAGTGCCGAGCAGTACTTC.

About this clonotype: Sequence at one end of the junction differs from germline and may be a read error. The chain joins TRBV11-2 to TRBJ2-7; D is uncertain. The V gene's germline CDR1 is SGHAT and CDR2 FQNNGV. The CDR3 runs 14 residues. The CDR3 loop is CANSLTDGAYEQYF. The CDR3 DNA reads as TGTGCCAACAGCTTAACCGATGGAGCCTACGAGCAGTACTTC.

This clonotype was seen only a few times. The V call is TRBV28, the J call TRBJ1-4; a possible D gene is TRBD1 (6 bases). This CDR3 region has 15 residues. Germline V gene data show CDR1 as MDHEN and CDR2 as SYDVKM. V gave up 5 bases and J gave up 2 bases, with 12 bases separating them. The CDR3 nucleotides are TGTGCCAGCAGTGCCATGGGGGGCACTAATGAAAAACTGTTTTTT. It yields the protein CASSAMGGTNEKLFF. The full variable domain, rest sourced from reference TRBV28 and TRBJ1-4, is DVKVTQSSRYLVKRTGEKVFLECVQDMDHENMFWYRQDPGLGLRLIYFSYDVKMKEKGDIPEGYSVSREKKERFSLILESASTNQTSMYLCASSAMGGTNEKLFFGSGTQLSVL.

This sequence joins TRBV4-3 and TRBJ2-3, with a tentative D call TRBD2 (6 bases). Germline loops: CDR1 LGHNA, CDR2 YSLEER. Trimming left V 1 base short and J 11 bases short, with 19 bases between. The CDR3 is 15 amino acids. CDR3 amino acids: CASSQGLVGGYMQYF. For the CDR3, the DNA is TGCGCCAGCAGCCAAGGGCTAGTGGGAGGCTATATGCAGTATTTT.

There are a few counts of this clonotype. The rearrangement links TRBV10-3 to TRBJ2-7, with 12 nucleotides matching TRBD2. CDR1 is ENHRY and CDR2 is SYGVKD in the germline V gene. CDR3 length: 13 amino acids. Germline trimming cut 6 bases from V and 6 bases from J; bases unmatched to any gene: 3. The CDR3 loop reads CAIRLTSGSEQYF. The CDR3 region has the DNA TGTGCCATCAGACTGACTAGCGGGAGCGAGCAGTACTTC.

This clonotype was seen ten or more times. The V and J genes are TRBV11-3 and TRBJ2-3, with 12 bases matching TRBD2. The CDR3 is 16 residues long. Per the germline V gene, CDR1 is SGHNT and CDR2 is YENEEA. V was pared by 3 bases and J by 3 bases, with 4 bases of the junction left unmatched. CDR3: CASSFSGTSGTDTQYF. The CDR3 nucleotides read TGTGCCAGCAGCTTTAGCGGGACTAGCGGGACAGATACGCAGTATTTT. The entire variable domain, with the rest obtained from reference TRBV11-3 and TRBJ2-3, is as follows: EAGVVQSPRYKIIEKKQPVAFWCNPISGHNTLYWYLQNLGQGPELLIRYENEEAVDDSQLPKDRFSAERLKGVDSTLKIQPAELGDSAVYLCASSFSGTSGTDTQYFGPGTRLTVL.

This clonotype occurred a few times. A much larger clone lies one base from this, so it may be a read error. The chain links TRBV11-1 to TRBJ2-2; 9 nucleotides agree with TRBD2. Germline CDR1 is SGHAT and CDR2 is FQDESV (reference sequence). The CDR3 extends over 16 amino acids. CDR3 sequence: CVSSRIAGVRTGELFF. The CDR3 region has the DNA TGTGTCAGCAGCCGGATAGCGGGAGTTAGGACCGGGGAGCTGTTTTTT.